Listed below are T cell receptor beta chains from one sample, sequenced in a study of blood T cell repertoires in COVID-19. Some clones are missing from TCRdb's copy, which holds only in-frame ones; the method was immunoSEQ multiplex PCR. The profile shows 200,000 to 250,000 clones, around four fifths of them singletons. The sample was PBMCs or T cells enriched from blood (not recorded which). The receptors shown here come from a middle-aged man who had recovered from COVID-19. Each CDR3 is given without its conserved first and last residue. The D gene is left open where the match is weak.

CDR3aa,len,v_gene,d_gene,j_gene
ASSLGAPAYEQY,12,TRBV5-1,-,TRBJ2-7
ASSIGTGLGVEQF,13,TRBV11-2,TRBD1,TRBJ2-1
ASRDYPSDTQY,11,TRBV27,TRBD2,TRBJ2-3
AWGTSGTPYEQY,12,TRBV30,TRBD2,TRBJ2-7
ASSPRGGAVLYGYT,14,TRBV19,TRBD1,TRBJ1-2
ASSSGTAHSEAF,12,TRBV19,TRBD1,TRBJ1-1
SVRTGIYNSPLH,12,TRBV29-1,TRBD1,TRBJ1-6
ASSRTGLGNYGYT,13,TRBV7-8,TRBD1,TRBJ1-2
ASSPGGSLYEQY,12,TRBV7-2,-,TRBJ2-7
ASDRGGYGYT,10,TRBV28,-,TRBJ1-2
ASSQERRLAGAFHEQY,16,TRBV3-1/TRBV3-2,TRBD2,TRBJ2-7